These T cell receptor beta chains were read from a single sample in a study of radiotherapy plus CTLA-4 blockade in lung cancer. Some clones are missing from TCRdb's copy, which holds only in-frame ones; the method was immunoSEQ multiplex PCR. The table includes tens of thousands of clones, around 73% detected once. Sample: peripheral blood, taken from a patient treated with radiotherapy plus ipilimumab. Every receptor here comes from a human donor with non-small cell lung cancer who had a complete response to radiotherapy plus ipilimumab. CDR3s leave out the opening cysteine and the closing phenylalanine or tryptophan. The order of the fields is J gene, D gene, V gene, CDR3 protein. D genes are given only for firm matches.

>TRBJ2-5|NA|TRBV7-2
ASSLGVDEETQY
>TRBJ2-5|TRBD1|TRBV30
AWSTGQGYQETQY
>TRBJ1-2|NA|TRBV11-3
ASSLYGRGELGYT
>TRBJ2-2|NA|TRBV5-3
ARSLVNTYTGELF
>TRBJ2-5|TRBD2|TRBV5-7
ASSLPAGHQETQY
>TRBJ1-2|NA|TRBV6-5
ASSYSTGQSNYGYT
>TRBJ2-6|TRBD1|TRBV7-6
ASSLRGTGDAGANVLT
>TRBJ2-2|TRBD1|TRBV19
ASRDRANTGELF
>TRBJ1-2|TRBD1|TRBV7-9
ASSLAGGQEGHGYT
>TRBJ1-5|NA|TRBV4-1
ASSQGPRQPQH
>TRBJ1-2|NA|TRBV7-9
ASSLRGGQMGYGYT
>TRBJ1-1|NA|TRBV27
ASSLQGMNTEAF
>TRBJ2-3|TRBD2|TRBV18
ASSPKSPSGGAYTQY
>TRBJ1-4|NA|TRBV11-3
ASSLEWGSEKLF
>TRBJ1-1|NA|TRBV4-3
ASSQNQGREAF
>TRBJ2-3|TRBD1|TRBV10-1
ASSPRTGGTDTQY
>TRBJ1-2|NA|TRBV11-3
ASSLGGTSYGYT
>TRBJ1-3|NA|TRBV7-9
ASPINRSGNTIY
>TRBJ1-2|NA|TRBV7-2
ASSPGSVPYGYT
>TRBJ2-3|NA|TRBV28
ASIMTDTQY
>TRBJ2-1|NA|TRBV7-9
ASSLIRGPYNEQF
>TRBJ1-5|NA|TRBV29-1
SVAVAGRDQPQH
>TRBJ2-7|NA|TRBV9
ASSVDGASYEQY
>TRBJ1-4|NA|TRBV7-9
ASRPTGGEYEKLF
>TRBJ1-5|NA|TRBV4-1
ASSQDRGAIIGNQPQH
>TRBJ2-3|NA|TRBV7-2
ASSLQGTDTQY
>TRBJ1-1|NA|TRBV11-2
ASTPSPRGRSPEAF
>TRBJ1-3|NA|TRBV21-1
ASSKKRDREGNTIY
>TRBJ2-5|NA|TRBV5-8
ASSAMPGVQETQY
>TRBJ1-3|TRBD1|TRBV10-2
ASSYSPTGSGNTIY
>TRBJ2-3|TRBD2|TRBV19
ASSSTSGTDTQY
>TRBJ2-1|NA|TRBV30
AWIGYYNEQF
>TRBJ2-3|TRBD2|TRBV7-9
ASTGLAGFTDTQY
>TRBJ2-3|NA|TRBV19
ASSGEAHPQIDTQY